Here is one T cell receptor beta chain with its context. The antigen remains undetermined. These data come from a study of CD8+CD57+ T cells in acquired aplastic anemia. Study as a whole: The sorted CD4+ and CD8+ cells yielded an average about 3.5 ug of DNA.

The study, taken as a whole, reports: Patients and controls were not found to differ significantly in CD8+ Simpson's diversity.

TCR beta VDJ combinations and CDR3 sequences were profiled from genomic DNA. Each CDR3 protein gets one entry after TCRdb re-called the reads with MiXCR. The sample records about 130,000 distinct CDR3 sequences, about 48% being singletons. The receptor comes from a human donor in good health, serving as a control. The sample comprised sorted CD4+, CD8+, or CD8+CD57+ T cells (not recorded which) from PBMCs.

This CDR3 reads CASTRQDGSPLHF. CDR3 nucleotides: TGTGCCAGTACCCGACAGGACGGTTCACCCCTCCACTTT. This sequence joins TRBV19 and TRBJ1-6; TRBD1 is a possible D gene (6 bases). Germline-derived CDR1 and CDR2 are LNHDA and SQIVND (reference sequence). V was trimmed by 7 bases and J by 9 bases, leaving 13 bases between them. This CDR3 has 13 residues. Together with reference TRBV19 and TRBJ1-6, the CDR3 gives the full variable domain: DGGITQSPKYLFRKEGQNVTLSCEQNLNHDAMYWYRQDPGQGLRLIYYSQIVNDFQKGDIAEGYSVSREKKESFPLTVTSAQKNPTAFYLCASTRQDGSPLHFGNGTRLTVT.